One and the same sample provided the 11 T cell receptor beta chains below, sequenced in a study of response to subunit inactivated influenza vaccine. TCRdb re-derived calls from the RT-PCR reads in MiXCR, one entry per CDR3 protein. The table has roughly 620,000 distinct CDR3 sequences, around 11% seen once; the top ten hold around 10%. In addition, the sample was reused for a study of T cells expressing NK-cell markers. That source notes: Template switching by 5'RACE with UMIs generated the TCR beta cDNA.

Source: PBMCs from blood, taken on the day of vaccination. The receptors come from a man aged 50 to 59 who received an inactivated influenza vaccine.

This clonotype was picked up many times. The chain combines TRBV15 with TRBJ2-1; D gene unclear. V was shortened by 0 bases and J by 8 bases, with 11 bases between the two germline ends. Germline V lookup: CDR1 LNHNV, CDR2 YYDKDF (reference sequence). The CDR3 runs 14 residues. As DNA, the CDR3 is TGTGCCACCAGCAGAGATACGCCCACCGATGAGCAGTTCTTC. It specifies CATSRDTPTDEQFF.

This clonotype was counted only a few times. The chain combines TRBV6-2 or TRBV6-3 with TRBJ2-7; 7 nucleotides agree with TRBD1. The J segment lost 6 bases and the V segment lost 0 bases, leaving 11 bases of the junction unmatched. The germline V gene has CDR1 MNHEY and CDR2 SVGEGT. The CDR3 consists of 16 residues. CDR3 sequence: CASSYSIGTDQGEQYF. For the CDR3, the DNA is TGTGCCAGCAGTTACTCGATTGGGACAGACCAGGGCGAGCAGTACTTC.

This clonotype was seen only a few times. This CDR3 is CASSQEFGTGSSEQYF. The DNA of the CDR3 is TGTGCCAGCAGCCAAGAGTTTGGGACAGGGTCTTCCGAGCAGTACTTC. V is TRBV3-1 and J is TRBJ2-7; 9 nucleotides line up with TRBD1. The V segment lost 0 bases and the J segment 6 bases; nucleotides outside the gene matches: 9. Germline lookup yields CDR1 LGHDT and CDR2 YNNKEL (reference sequence). This CDR3 contains 16 residues.

This clonotype was seen repeatedly, ten times or more. CDR3 sequence: CASSQDIGDRGIGELFF. The CDR3 region has the DNA TGCGCCAGCAGCCAAGATATTGGGGACAGGGGAATCGGGGAGCTGTTTTTT. The genes are TRBV4-1 and TRBJ2-2, with TRBD1 identical over 10 bases. Germline V gene lookup returns CDR1 MGHRA and CDR2 YSYEKL. After removal of 0 bases from V and 7 bases from J, the junction contained 8 bases not matched to a gene. The CDR3 has 17 residues.

The V call is TRBV11-2, the J call TRBJ2-5; D unresolved. V was clipped by 5 bases and J by 5 bases, with 9 bases between them. The germline V gene has CDR1 SGHAT and CDR2 FQNNGV. The CDR3 loop spans 12 amino acids. The CDR3 DNA reads as TGTGCCAGCAGCAGGGTTCCGGAGACCCAGTACTTC. This codes for CASSRVPETQYF. Together with reference TRBV11-2 and TRBJ2-5, the CDR3 gives the full variable domain: EAGVAQSPRYKIIEKRQSVAFWCNPISGHATLYWYQQILGQGPKLLIQFQNNGVVDDSQLPKDRFSAERLKGVDSTLKIQPAKLEDSAVYLCASSRVPETQYFGPGTRLLVL.

This clonotype has a handful of counts. This rearrangement joins TRBV6-5 to TRBJ2-4; D is unresolved. The CDR3 loop spans 14 amino acids. V lost 2 bases and J lost 7, with 12 bases in between. CDR1 is MNHEY, CDR2 SVGAGI, per germline. This chain's CDR3 is CASSYGPGVNIQYF. In nucleotides, the CDR3 is TGTGCCAGCAGTTACGGTCCTGGGGTTAACATTCAGTACTTC.

The chain has TRBV9 and TRBJ2-4, with 8 nucleotides matching TRBD1. The CDR3 loop spans 13 amino acids. Germline values: CDR1 SGDLS, CDR2 YYNGEE. J lost 7 bases, V lost 3 bases, and 3 bases had no gene match. The CDR3 sequence: CASSDRQGNIQYF. The CDR3 DNA reads TGTGCCAGCAGCGACCGACAGGGGAACATTCAGTACTTC.

This clonotype appeared many times. V gene TRBV27 combines with J gene TRBJ1-2; D ambiguous. The CDR3 consists of 16 residues. V was cut by 0 bases and J by 1 base, with 12 bases left in between. CDR1 is MNHEY, CDR2 SMNVEV, per germline (reference sequence). The CDR3: CASSLSLPTVNYGYTF. CDR3 DNA: TGTGCCAGCAGTTTATCCCTCCCGACGGTTAACTATGGCTACACCTTC.

This clonotype was found many times. The V gene is TRBV20-1, the J gene TRBJ2-5, with 13 positions matching TRBD2. The germline V gene encodes CDR1 DFQATT and CDR2 SNEGSKA (reference sequence). CDR3 length: 18 residues. V dropped 5 bases and J dropped 5; count of bases not matched to a gene: 17. This CDR3 reads CSAVVGWTSGRKRETQYF. The CDR3 nucleotides read TGCAGTGCTGTCGTGGGGTGGACTAGCGGGAGAAAGAGGGAGACCCAGTACTTC.

This clonotype turned up a few times. The gene calls are TRBV5-6 and TRBJ2-7; the D gene is possibly TRBD2 (5 bases). V lost 4 bases to trimming and J lost 2 bases, with 19 bases between them. This CDR3 has 16 amino acids. Looked up from germline, CDR1 is SGHDT and CDR2 is YYEEEE. CDR3 coding DNA: TGTGCCAGCAGCCTTCCGGGGTCCTTGTCTCCCTACGAGCAGTACTTC. It is translated as CASSLPGSLSPYEQYF.

This clonotype was seen only a few times. V and J are TRBV5-1 and TRBJ1-5; 8 positions agree with TRBD1. The ends lost 0 bases at V and 6 bases at J; junction bases unmatched: 5. CDR3 length equals 15 residues. Germline CDR1 and CDR2: SGHRS and YFSETQ. The CDR3 is CASSLEAGGGQPQHF. Here the CDR3 DNA reads TGCGCCAGCAGCTTGGAGGCAGGGGGCGGTCAGCCCCAGCATTTT.